A selection of T cell receptor beta chains follows, all from one sample in a study of blood T cell repertoires in COVID-19. Some clones are missing from TCRdb's copy, which holds only in-frame ones; the method was immunoSEQ multiplex PCR. This sample has a few hundred thousand clones, with over 65% found just once. Sequences were obtained from peripheral blood. These TCRs come from a woman aged 80 or over with acute or convalescent COVID-19. CDR3s include the opening cysteine and the closing phenylalanine or tryptophan. D genes are given only for firm matches. The listing skips clone size in some rows; elsewhere it reads once, few, many or a size class.

CDR3 protein: CASSPQGSNYGYTF
CDR3 DNA: TGTGCCAGCTCACCGCAGGGATCTAACTATGGCTACACCTTC
clone size: .
J gene: TRBJ1-2
D gene: .
V gene: TRBV18

CDR3 protein: CASSLDRGDSYTF
CDR3 DNA: TGTGCCAGCAGCTTGGACAGGGGGGATAGCTACACCTTC
clone size: .
J gene: TRBJ1-2
D gene: TRBD1
V gene: TRBV7-3

CDR3 protein: CASSQDKHRGLGGYTF
CDR3 DNA: TGCGCCAGCAGCCAAGATAAACACAGGGGGCTGGGTGGCTACACCTTC
clone size: .
J gene: TRBJ1-2
D gene: TRBD1
V gene: TRBV4-1

CDR3 protein: CASSSMEGAWTEAFF
CDR3 DNA: TGTGCCAGCAGTTCGATGGAGGGGGCATGGACTGAAGCTTTCTTT
clone size: .
J gene: TRBJ1-1
D gene: TRBD1
V gene: TRBV6-5

CDR3 protein: CASSQTGQGLETQYF
CDR3 DNA: TGTGCCAGTAGCCAAACAGGACAGGGCTTGGAGACCCAGTACTTC
clone size: .
J gene: TRBJ2-5
D gene: TRBD1
V gene: TRBV19

CDR3 protein: CASTQAGGSYNEQFF
CDR3 DNA: TGTGCCAGCACACAGGCGGGGGGCTCCTACAATGAGCAGTTCTTC
clone size: .
J gene: TRBJ2-1
D gene: TRBD2
V gene: TRBV6-6

CDR3 protein: CASSLAGAGAQPQHF
CDR3 DNA: TGTGCCAGCAGCTTAGCCGGAGCCGGCGCCCAGCCCCAGCATTTT
clone size: once
J gene: TRBJ1-5
D gene: .
V gene: TRBV7-9

CDR3 protein: CASSFGANYGYTF
CDR3 DNA: TGTGCCAGCAGCTTTGGAGCTAACTATGGCTACACCTTC
clone size: .
J gene: TRBJ1-2
D gene: .
V gene: TRBV7-9

CDR3 protein: CASSRDSNYNEQFF
CDR3 DNA: TGTGCCAGCAGCCGGGACAGCAATTACAATGAGCAGTTCTTC
clone size: .
J gene: TRBJ2-1
D gene: TRBD1
V gene: TRBV6-5

CDR3 protein: CASSPSGRAYNEQFF
CDR3 DNA: TGTGCCAGCAGCCCTAGCGGGAGGGCCTACAATGAGCAGTTCTTC
clone size: .
J gene: TRBJ2-1
D gene: TRBD2
V gene: TRBV11-1

CDR3 protein: CASSENRGRGTEAFF
CDR3 DNA: TGCGCCAGCAGTGAGAACAGGGGCAGGGGCACTGAAGCTTTCTTT
clone size: .
J gene: TRBJ1-1
D gene: TRBD1
V gene: TRBV10-2

CDR3 protein: CASSISRVRNTEAFF
CDR3 DNA: TGTGCCAGTAGTATAAGCAGGGTAAGAAACACTGAAGCTTTCTTT
clone size: .
J gene: TRBJ1-1
D gene: .
V gene: TRBV19

CDR3 protein: CASLPSLVVPGAFF
CDR3 DNA: TGTGCCAGTCTTCCATCCCTAGTCGTTCCTGGGGCTTTCTTT
clone size: .
J gene: TRBJ1-1
D gene: .
V gene: TRBV19

CDR3 protein: CASSEGWAAGVEAFF
CDR3 DNA: TGTGCCAGCAGTGAAGGTTGGGCAGCAGGGGTTGAAGCTTTCTTT
clone size: .
J gene: TRBJ1-1
D gene: .
V gene: TRBV6-1

CDR3 protein: CAWSTGGNSPLHF
CDR3 DNA: TGTGCCTGGAGTACAGGGGGAAATTCACCCCTCCACTTT
clone size: .
J gene: TRBJ1-6
D gene: TRBD1
V gene: TRBV30

CDR3 protein: CASSILTGDTQYF
CDR3 DNA: TGTGCCAGTAGTATACTGACAGGGGATACGCAGTATTTT
clone size: .
J gene: TRBJ2-3
D gene: TRBD1
V gene: TRBV19

CDR3 protein: CASSFRGSAIASDTQYF
CDR3 DNA: TGTGCCAGCAGCTTTCGAGGTTCCGCAATCGCCTCAGATACGCAGTATTTT
clone size: many
J gene: TRBJ2-3
D gene: .
V gene: TRBV5-4

CDR3 protein: CASSLSGQQDTQYF
CDR3 DNA: TGTGCCAGCAGCCTGTCAGGGCAGCAAGATACGCAGTATTTT
clone size: .
J gene: TRBJ2-3
D gene: .
V gene: TRBV5-4

CDR3 protein: CASSEYGDRIEQYF
CDR3 DNA: TGTGCCAGCAGTGAATATGGGGACAGAATCGAGCAGTACTTC
clone size: .
J gene: TRBJ2-7
D gene: TRBD1
V gene: TRBV25-1

CDR3 protein: CASSPDRAGGYTF
CDR3 DNA: TGTGCCAGCAGCCCGGACAGGGCAGGAGGCTACACCTTC
clone size: .
J gene: TRBJ1-2
D gene: TRBD1
V gene: TRBV9

CDR3 protein: CASSSSGGRTDTQYF
CDR3 DNA: TGTGCCAGTAGTTCTAGCGGGGGTCGCACAGATACGCAGTATTTT
clone size: .
J gene: TRBJ2-3
D gene: TRBD2
V gene: TRBV19

CDR3 protein: CASKRAGTGELFF
CDR3 DNA: TGCGCCAGCAAACGAGCGGGCACCGGGGAGCTGTTTTTT
clone size: .
J gene: TRBJ2-2
D gene: .
V gene: TRBV10-1

CDR3 protein: CASSPTDRDQPQHF
CDR3 DNA: TGTGCCAGCTCACCAACGGATCGGGATCAGCCCCAGCATTTT
clone size: .
J gene: TRBJ1-5
D gene: .
V gene: TRBV18

CDR3 protein: CASSQNSGRANEQFF
CDR3 DNA: TGTGCCAGCAGCCAAAATAGCGGGAGGGCCAATGAGCAGTTCTTC
clone size: .
J gene: TRBJ2-1
D gene: TRBD2
V gene: TRBV9

CDR3 protein: CASSESPEQTAYYNEQFF
CDR3 DNA: TGCGCCAGCAGTGAGTCCCCGGAGCAGACAGCGTATTACAATGAGCAGTTCTTC
clone size: .
J gene: TRBJ2-1
D gene: .
V gene: TRBV10-1

CDR3 protein: CASRRGGPSNTGELFF
CDR3 DNA: TGTGCCAGCAGACGAGGGGGACCGTCGAACACCGGGGAGCTGTTTTTT
clone size: .
J gene: TRBJ2-2
D gene: .
V gene: TRBV3-1/TRBV3-2

CDR3 protein: CASSLSGQGYGYTF
CDR3 DNA: TGCGCCAGCAGCTTGTCGGGACAGGGCTATGGCTACACCTTC
clone size: .
J gene: TRBJ1-2
D gene: TRBD1
V gene: TRBV5-1